The T cell receptor beta chain described here comes from a study of radiation and T cells in renal cell carcinoma. Study-level results: In blood, top tumor clones expanded by 2 weeks, shrinking by 4.

In the case of this clone: Its specificity is not known.

The time point: blood 4 weeks post-SBRT, at nephrectomy. Indicated treatment: 15 Gy SBRT to primary tumor, nephrectomy 4 weeks later. Nephrectomy followed 15 Gy stereotactic body radiation by 4 weeks. Clear cell pathology was present in this patient's renal cell carcinoma. J lost 4 bases, V lost 4 bases, and 2 bases had no gene match. CDR1 is SGHRS, CDR2 YFSETQ, per germline. The CDR3 consists of 13 residues. Clones were read by immunoSEQ multiplex PCR, and TCRdb kept only the in-frame ones, dropping some. This repertoire shows under 100,000 clones, around four fifths found once; its top ten account for approximately 9.6%.

The rearrangement links TRBV5-1 to TRBJ2-5; 9 bases line up with TRBD1. This specimen consisted of blood, obtained from a patient whose treatment included radiotherapy and nephrectomy. The receptor's source is a man in his fifties or sixties with renal cell carcinoma. CDR3 nucleotide sequence: TGCGCCAGCAGCCCGGGACAGGGAGAGACCCAGTACTTC. It translates to CASSPGQGETQYF.